Listed below are T cell receptor beta chains from one sample, sequenced in a study of neurological immune-mediated disorders. TCRdb redid the calling of the 5' RACE reads with MiXCR, one entry per CDR3 protein. This sample has tens of thousands of distinct CDR3 sequences, with 3.6% found just once. Material: PBMCs. Receptor source: a man aged 30 to 39 with multiple sclerosis. The CDR3 runs from the conserved cysteine through the conserved F or W. A D gene is named only where the DNA matches it firmly. Some rows mark clone size as missing; the rest say once, few, many or name a class of expanded clone.

CDR3 DNA	CDR3 protein	V gene	J gene	D gene	clone size
TGTGCCAGCAGCTTAGCGGGGACTTTCACAGATACGCAGTATTTT	CASSLAGTFTDTQYF	TRBV7-3	TRBJ2-3	-	many
TGCAGTGCTAGTAGGGCCGGGGAGCTGTTTTTT	CSASRAGELFF	TRBV20-1	TRBJ2-2	-	many
TGCAGTGCCCTACAGGGTCCCGGGGAGCTGTTTTTT	CSALQGPGELFF	TRBV20-1	TRBJ2-2	-	many
TGTGCCAGCAGTTTCATACATCAGCCCCAGAATTTT	CASSFIHQPQNF	TRBV28	TRBJ1-5	-	few
TGTGCCACCGGGGCGGGACAGATCATTACCGGGGAGCTGTTTTTT	CATGAGQIITGELFF	TRBV10-3	TRBJ2-2	-	many
TGCGCCAGCAGTGACCCCGGGACAGGGGGCTCGAACACTGAAGCTTTCTTT	CASSDPGTGGSNTEAFF	TRBV10-2	TRBJ1-1	TRBD1	many
TGTGCCAGCAGCCTACTGACTAGCGGCTACCTCTCTGGGGCCAACGTCCTGACTTTC	CASSLLTSGYLSGANVLTF	TRBV5-4	TRBJ2-6	TRBD2	-
TGCAGTGTCCCACAGGGGGATACGCAGTATTTT	CSVPQGDTQYF	TRBV20-1	TRBJ2-3	TRBD1	many
TGCAGCGTTCCCGGGACAGGACTATCTGGGGCCAACGTCCTGACTTTC	CSVPGTGLSGANVLTF	TRBV29-1	TRBJ2-6	TRBD1	many
TGTGCCAGCAGCCTAATCGGGCCGTACGAGCAGTACTTC	CASSLIGPYEQYF	TRBV7-3	TRBJ2-7	-	many
TGCAGTGCGCAGCGGGGGCAGGGAGTGGGGGCAGATACGCAGTATTTT	CSAQRGQGVGADTQYF	TRBV20-1	TRBJ2-3	TRBD2	few
TGTGCCAGCAGCCAAACCGTCAACACTGAAGCTTTCTTT	CASSQTVNTEAFF	TRBV14	TRBJ1-1	-	-
TGCAGTGCTAGTTCACTAAGTACCGGCAATCAGCCCCAGCATTTT	CSASSLSTGNQPQHF	TRBV20-1	TRBJ1-5	-	many
TGTGCCAGCAGCTTAGAGGACAGGGGTTGGGTAGGAACGGACACCGGGGAGCTGTTTTTT	CASSLEDRGWVGTDTGELFF	TRBV7-8	TRBJ2-2	TRBD1	many
TGCAGCGTCCAGAGCGAGGCCGGGGAGCTGTTTTTT	CSVQSEAGELFF	TRBV29-1	TRBJ2-2	-	many
TGCAGCGTTGAAAGGGACCCGACTAACTATGGCTACACCTTC	CSVERDPTNYGYTF	TRBV29-1	TRBJ1-2	-	many
TGCGCCAGCAGCTTGGAACCCCAAGCCGGGACAGATACGCAGTATTTT	CASSLEPQAGTDTQYF	TRBV5-1	TRBJ2-3	-	many
TGCAGCGTTGAAGGACTGATTGAAGCTTTCTTT	CSVEGLIEAFF	TRBV29-1	TRBJ1-1	-	many
TGTGCCAGCAGCTACCGGGACTTCGAGCAGTACTTC	CASSYRDFEQYF	TRBV5-6	TRBJ2-7	-	many
TGTGCCAGCAGCCAAGCACTTACAGGGGAGCAGTTCTTC	CASSQALTGEQFF	TRBV14	TRBJ2-1	-	many
TGTGCCAGCAGCGGGACTAGCCAGGAGCAGTTCTTC	CASSGTSQEQFF	TRBV5-6	TRBJ2-1	TRBD2	many
TGTGCCAGCAGCGCCTCAGCGGGGGCGACGCGAGGGGAGCTGTTTTTT	CASSASAGATRGELFF	TRBV9	TRBJ2-2	TRBD2	many
TGCGCCAGCAGCCCCTGGGGCGGATTCTCCTACAATGAGCAGTTCTTC	CASSPWGGFSYNEQFF	TRBV5-1	TRBJ2-1	-	many
TGCGCCAGCAGCTTAAAAGCGGGCGAGGCCCCCTACGAGCAGTACTTC	CASSLKAGEAPYEQYF	TRBV5-1	TRBJ2-7	-	few
TGTGCCAGCAGTGACACAGGGGCCGGGGAGCTGTTTTTT	CASSDTGAGELFF	TRBV12-3/TRBV12-4	TRBJ2-2	TRBD1	many
TGTGCCAGCTCACCATTAGGTAGCGGGAGCGATGAGCAGTTCTTC	CASSPLGSGSDEQFF	TRBV18	TRBJ2-1	TRBD2	many
TGTGCCAGCAGCTATGGCTCGGGGGGCATGGCCTACGAGCAGTACTTC	CASSYGSGGMAYEQYF	TRBV7-9	TRBJ2-7	-	many
TGCGCCAGCAGCTTGGGGACGGACACTCAAGGTGCAACTAATGAAAAACTGTTTTTT	CASSLGTDTQGATNEKLFF	TRBV5-1	TRBJ1-4	-	-
TGTGCCAGCAGCCCTTCTCTCTTTGTGCCTAACTATGGCTACACCTTC	CASSPSLFVPNYGYTF	TRBV7-9	TRBJ1-2	-	many
TGCGCCAGCAGCTTGGGGGAGGTGAACACTGAAGCTTTCTTT	CASSLGEVNTEAFF	TRBV5-1	TRBJ1-1	-	many
TGCGCCAGCAGTTCCGGCGGGGGACCTCATCACGAGCAGTACTTC	CASSSGGGPHHEQYF	TRBV5-1	TRBJ2-7	TRBD2	many
TGTGCCAGCAGTTTAGGGGGCCCTGCCGAGCAGTACTTC	CASSLGGPAEQYF	TRBV12-3/TRBV12-4	TRBJ2-7	-	many
TGCAGTGCTAGGGATAGCGGGGGGGGGTTTAACACAGATACGCAGTATTTT	CSARDSGGGFNTDTQYF	TRBV20-1	TRBJ2-3	TRBD2	many
TGCGCCAGCAGCCAAGATCGGACTAGCGGGGGGTGGGAGGCCAAAAACATTCAGTACTTC	CASSQDRTSGGWEAKNIQYF	TRBV4-1	TRBJ2-4	TRBD2	many
TGTGCCAGCACCTTTGGGGGGGGGACTAGCGTTGAGCAGTTCTTC	CASTFGGGTSVEQFF	TRBV12-3/TRBV12-4	TRBJ2-1	TRBD2	many
TGTGCCAGCAAGTGGTCGGTCCAAGAGACCCAGTACTTC	CASKWSVQETQYF	TRBV12-3/TRBV12-4	TRBJ2-5	-	many
TGCAGTGCTGTCATCAACTATAACTATGGCTACACCTTC	CSAVINYNYGYTF	TRBV20-1	TRBJ1-2	-	many
TGCGCCAGCAGCCCGACAGGGGTTAGCAATCAGCCCCAGAATTTT	CASSPTGVSNQPQNF	TRBV5-1	TRBJ1-5	TRBD1	few
TGTGCCATCAGTGAGTCATCTGACAATGAGCAGTTCTTC	CAISESSDNEQFF	TRBV10-3	TRBJ2-1	-	many
TGCAGCGTTGTGCTAATGGGTTACGAGCAGTACTTC	CSVVLMGYEQYF	TRBV29-1	TRBJ2-7	-	many
TGCGCCAGCAGCCCTGCCGGGGGGGCAGATACGCAGTATTTT	CASSPAGGADTQYF	TRBV5-1	TRBJ2-3	TRBD2	many
TGTGCCTGGGATGGCTACACCTTC	CAWDGYTF	TRBV30	TRBJ1-2	-	-
TGTGCCAGCAGCGTTAGTGAGCAGGCTGAAGCTTTCTTT	CASSVSEQAEAFF	TRBV6-1	TRBJ1-1	-	many
TGTGCCGGGAGAAGGGACGGCCTGAACACTGAAGCTTTCTTT	CAGRRDGLNTEAFF	TRBV30	TRBJ1-1	-	-
TGTGCCAGCAGCCAACTAGCGGGCTACGAGCAGTACTTC	CASSQLAGYEQYF	TRBV3-1	TRBJ2-7	TRBD2	many
TGTGCCAGCAGCCCGGGACAGGGAAGTCAAGAGACCCAGTACTTC	CASSPGQGSQETQYF	TRBV6-5	TRBJ2-5	TRBD1	many
TGTGCCAGCAGCCCACCGGGACACTCCTACGAGCAGTACTTC	CASSPPGHSYEQYF	TRBV5-6	TRBJ2-7	-	many
TGTGCCAGCAGTCGTAGGGGGGCCGGAGAGCAGTTCTTC	CASSRRGAGEQFF	TRBV28	TRBJ2-1	-	many
TGTGCCAGCAGTTTGCGGGAAATCGAAAAACTGTTTTTT	CASSLREIEKLFF	TRBV12-3/TRBV12-4	TRBJ1-4	-	many
TGTGCCAGCGGATCCGGGACAGGGGGCCTTGAAGCTTTCTTT	CASGSGTGGLEAFF	TRBV6-5	TRBJ1-1	TRBD1	many
TGTGCCAGCAGCTCACCATGGGAGGGGTCAGATACGCAGTATTTT	CASSSPWEGSDTQYF	TRBV7-6	TRBJ2-3	TRBD2	many
TGTGCCAGCTCGACTAGCGGCAATGAGCAGTTCTTC	CASSTSGNEQFF	TRBV7-9	TRBJ2-1	TRBD2	many
TGTGCCACCTTAGCGGGAGAAAGCACAGATACGCAGTATTTT	CATLAGESTDTQYF	TRBV15	TRBJ2-3	TRBD2	many